The entry below describes one T cell receptor beta chain. This sample is part of a study of blood T cell repertoires in COVID-19. In the source study's methods: Amplification of reference gene primers provided the estimated nucleated cell counts. The table came from immunoSEQ multiplex PCR; TCRdb's copy has only in-frame clones and leaves some out. D and trimming were read from the DNA, whereas the V and J calls and clone size are those reported in that table. The table shows about 380,000 clones, with 85% occurring only once. Losses at the gene ends were 3 bases for V and 2 bases for J; bases not matched to a gene: 4. The CDR3 totals 14 residues. Per germline, CDR1 DFQATT and CDR2 SNEGSKA (reference sequence).

The TCR originated in a woman aged 18-35 years with acute or convalescent COVID-19. The chain couples TRBV20-1 to TRBJ2-1; TRBD1 matches 7 bases. Sequences were obtained from peripheral blood. CDR3 nucleotide sequence: TGCAGTGCTAGTCCAGGACAGGCCTACAATGAGCAGTTCTTC. Amino acid sequence: CSASPGQAYNEQFF.